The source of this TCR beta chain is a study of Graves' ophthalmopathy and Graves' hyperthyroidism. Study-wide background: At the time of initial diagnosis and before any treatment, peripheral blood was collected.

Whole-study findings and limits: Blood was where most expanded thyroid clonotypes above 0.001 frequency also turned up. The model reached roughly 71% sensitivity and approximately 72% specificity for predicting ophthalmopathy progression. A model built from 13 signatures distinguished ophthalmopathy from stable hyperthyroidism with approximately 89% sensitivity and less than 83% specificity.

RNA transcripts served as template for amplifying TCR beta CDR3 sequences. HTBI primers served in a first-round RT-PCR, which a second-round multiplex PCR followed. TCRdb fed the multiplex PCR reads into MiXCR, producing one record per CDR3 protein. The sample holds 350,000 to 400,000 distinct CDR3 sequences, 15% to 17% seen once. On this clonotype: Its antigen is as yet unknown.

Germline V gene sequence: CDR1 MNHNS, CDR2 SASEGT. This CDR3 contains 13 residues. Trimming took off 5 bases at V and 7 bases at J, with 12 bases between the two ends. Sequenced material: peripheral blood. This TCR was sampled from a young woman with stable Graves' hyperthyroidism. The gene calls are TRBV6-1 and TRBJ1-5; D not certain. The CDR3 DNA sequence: TGTGCCAGCAGTAGAGGGTTTGGACAGCCCCAGCATTTT. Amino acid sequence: CASSRGFGQPQHF.